Below, 27 T cell receptor beta chains from the same sample are listed, as sequenced in a study of post-analysis software for immune sequencing data. Study-wide points: Five TRBV segments were more frequent in patients than controls; TRBV5-6, TRBV5-1 and TRBV20-1 belonged to this group.

Which antigens these TCRs recognize remains unknown. The library was made from cDNA and included unique molecular identifiers. TCRdb analysed the PCR reads with MiXCR anew, one entry per CDR3 protein. The data show almost 700,000 distinct CDR3 sequences, with 59% seen just once and about 11% held by the top ten. Sample: blood. All receptors come from a girl aged 2 to 9 with multiple sclerosis.

The chain carries TRBV20-1 and TRBJ2-1, with D perhaps TRBD2 (5 bases). The CDR3 length is 14 residues. Germline CDR1 DFQATT, CDR2 SNEGSKA (reference sequence). The germline V and J ends were trimmed by 3 bases and 0 bases, with 9 bases remaining between them. This CDR3 is CSARQRTSYNEQFF. CDR3 DNA: TGCAGTGCTAGGCAGCGGACCTCCTACAATGAGCAGTTCTTC.

This clonotype occurred once. J is TRBJ2-3 and V is TRBV29-1; D is uncertain. The CDR3 contains 12 residues. V lost 7 bases to trimming and J lost 5 bases, with 13 bases between them. CDR1 and CDR2 from the germline V gene are SQVTM and ANQGSEA. CDR3 amino acids: CSGLVPGDTQYF. Here the CDR3 DNA reads TGCAGCGGTCTGGTCCCCGGAGATACGCAGTATTTT.

The CDR3: CASSLTARTAHEKLFF. As DNA, the CDR3 is TGTGCCAGCAGCTTAACGGCCAGGACAGCCCATGAAAAACTGTTTTTT. The chain carries TRBV7-2 and TRBJ1-4; D is possibly TRBD1 (6 bases). V was clipped by 2 bases and J by 6 bases, with 16 bases between them. CDR3 length: 16 amino acids. Germline V CDR1 and CDR2: SGHTA, FQGNSA. Looking up the rest from reference TRBV7-2 and TRBJ1-4 gives the full variable domain: GAGVSQSPSNKVTEKGKDVELRCDPISGHTALYWYRQSLGQGLEFLIYFQGNSAPDKSGLPSDRFSAERTGGSVSTLTIQRTQQEDSAVYLCASSLTARTAHEKLFFGSGTQLSVL.

This clonotype was found a few times. This chain links TRBV20-1 with TRBJ2-7; 10 positions agree with TRBD2. V was pared by 6 bases and J by 7 bases, with 9 bases of the junction left unmatched. The CDR3 is 13 amino acids. Germline values: CDR1 DFQATT, CDR2 SNEGSKA (reference sequence). In nucleotides, the CDR3 is TGCAGTGCAGCAGCGGGAGGGAACAATGAGCAGTACTTC. Protein product: CSAAAGGNNEQYF.

This clonotype came up a few times. The chain uses TRBV5-1 and TRBJ1-6, with 9 bases matching TRBD1. J lost 7 bases, V lost 0 bases, and 5 bases had no gene match. CDR1 and CDR2 from the germline V gene are SGHRS and YFSETQ. The CDR3 runs to 16 residues. As DNA, the CDR3 is TGCGCCAGCAGCTTGGAGTGGACAGGGGCCAATTCACCCCTCCACTTT. It is translated as CASSLEWTGANSPLHF.

The chain links TRBV15 to TRBJ2-3; D is unclear. From germline, CDR1 is LNHNV and CDR2 YYDKDF (reference sequence). The CDR3 is 14 amino acids. The ends were cut back, 4 bases at V and 4 bases at J, with 12 bases in the middle. CDR3 sequence reads: CATSIRFGADTQYF. CDR3 sequence (DNA): TGTGCCACCAGCATCCGGTTTGGCGCAGATACGCAGTATTTT.

The chain joins TRBV7-2 to TRBJ2-7, with a tentative D call TRBD2 (5 bases). V was pared by 1 base and J by 1 base, with 17 bases between. The CDR3 is 17 residues long. The germline V gene has CDR1 SGHTA and CDR2 FQGNSA. In nucleotides, the CDR3 is TGTGCCAGCAGCTTAGGGGTTCGGGGTGCGGGTTCCTACGAGCAGTACTTC. This codes for CASSLGVRGAGSYEQYF. The entire variable domain, with the rest obtained from reference TRBV7-2 and TRBJ2-7, is as follows: GAGVSQSPSNKVTEKGKDVELRCDPISGHTALYWYRQSLGQGLEFLIYFQGNSAPDKSGLPSDRFSAERTGGSVSTLTIQRTQQEDSAVYLCASSLGVRGAGSYEQYFGPGTRLTVT.

V and J are TRBV5-1 and TRBJ2-3; a possible D gene is TRBD1 (5 bases). This CDR3 has 16 residues. Looked up from germline, CDR1 is SGHRS and CDR2 is YFSETQ. V lost 0 bases and J 0 bases, leaving 11 bases between the germline ends. The CDR3 DNA sequence: TGCGCCAGCAGCTTGGGGGGCTTTGCTAGCACAGATACGCAGTATTTT. Protein product: CASSLGGFASTDTQYF.

This clonotype was seen once. This chain links TRBV6-5 with TRBJ1-1; D ambiguous. CDR1 is MNHEY and CDR2 is SVGAGI in the germline V gene. CDR3 length: 15 residues. Trimming removed 6 bases at V and 5 bases at J, with 19 bases between. The CDR3 here is CASSPEGGRRTEAFF. In nucleotides, the CDR3 is TGTGCCAGCAGCCCCGAAGGAGGAAGAAGGACTGAAGCTTTCTTT.

V usage is TRBV2 and J usage is TRBJ2-1; D unclear. CDR1 is SNHLY, CDR2 FYNNEI, per germline. This CDR3 spans 11 amino acids. V was clipped by 3 bases and J by 6 bases, with 3 bases between them. For the CDR3, the DNA is TGTGCCAGCAGTGATTTCAATGAGCAGTTCTTC. This encodes CASSDFNEQFF.

This rearrangement joins TRBV14 to TRBJ1-4; D unclear. The germline gives CDR1 SGHDN, CDR2 FVKESK. The length of the CDR3 is 15 residues. With 0 bases removed from V and 5 bases from J, the gap between germline ends came to 10 bases. As DNA, the CDR3 is TGTGCCAGCAGCCAAGACTCTGGCGGGAATGAAAAACTGTTTTTT. Protein product: CASSQDSGGNEKLFF.

This chain links TRBV12-3 or TRBV12-4 with TRBJ2-2, with D unclear. Deletions cut 2 bases from V and 6 bases from J, with 4 bases between. The CDR3 spans 12 residues. The CDR3 sequence is CASSLNAGELFF. In nucleotides, the CDR3 is TGTGCCAGCAGTTTAAATGCCGGGGAGCTGTTTTTT.

The rearrangement joins TRBV6-6 to TRBJ1-5; a possible D gene is TRBD1 (5 bases). CDR1 and CDR2 from the germline V gene are MNHNY and SVGAGI (reference sequence). The CDR3 runs 17 residues. Trimming removed 6 bases from V and 2 bases from J, with 20 bases in between. The CDR3 region has the DNA TGTGCCAGCAGACGCCGGGACTTAAAGTTGGGCAATCAGCCCCAGCATTTT. Translating it yields CASRRRDLKLGNQPQHF.

V gene TRBV20-1 combines with J gene TRBJ2-3; possibly TRBD1 for D (5 bases). Trimming took off 3 bases at V and 2 bases at J, with 12 bases between the two ends. Germline CDR1 is DFQATT and CDR2 is SNEGSKA (reference sequence). The CDR3 runs 14 residues. The CDR3 protein is CSASSGANTDTQYF. In DNA form, the CDR3 reads TGCAGTGCTAGTAGTGGGGCAAACACAGATACGCAGTATTTT.

The CDR3 loop reads CASSSPAQIQETQYF. CDR3 in DNA: TGTGCCAGCAGCTCTCCTGCCCAAATACAAGAGACCCAGTACTTC. The chain recombines TRBV5-6 with TRBJ2-5; D remains unclear. The CDR3 runs to 15 residues. Trimming removed 3 bases at V and 2 bases at J, with 14 bases between. Germline V gene lookup returns CDR1 SGHDT and CDR2 YYEEEE.

DNA of the CDR3: TGTGCCAGCGGGGGGGCCGCCTACAATGAGCAGTTCTTC. Translation gives CASGGAAYNEQFF. The chain combines TRBV6-5 with TRBJ2-1, with D perhaps matching TRBD2 (7 bases). V gave up 8 bases and J gave up 2 bases, with 10 bases separating them. This CDR3 spans 13 amino acids. Per germline, CDR1 MNHEY and CDR2 SVGAGI.

This clonotype appeared a few times. The rearrangement links TRBV6-1 to TRBJ1-6; D unresolved. V was cut by 4 bases and J by 9 bases, with 13 bases left in between. The CDR3 covers 14 residues. Germline V lookup: CDR1 MNHNS, CDR2 SASEGT. The CDR3 nucleotides are TGTGCCAGCAGTGTGACTCTCCTGGGTTCACCCCTCCACTTT. As protein: CASSVTLLGSPLHF.

This chain uses TRBV29-1 with TRBJ2-5; 9 nucleotides match TRBD1. This CDR3 has 14 residues. J gave up 4 bases and V 5 bases, and 8 bases lay outside the gene matches. CDR1 is SQVTM, CDR2 ANQGSEA, per germline. The CDR3 sequence is CSVLGSTGGETQYF. The CDR3 DNA reads TGCAGCGTTTTGGGATCGACAGGGGGAGAGACCCAGTACTTC. Looking up the rest from reference TRBV29-1 and TRBJ2-5 gives the full variable domain: SAVISQKPSRDICQRGTSLTIQCQVDSQVTMMFWYRQQPGQSLTLIATANQGSEATYESGFVIDKFPISRPNLTFSTLTVSNMSPEDSSIYLCSVLGSTGGETQYFGPGTRLLVL.

The DNA for the CDR3 is TGCAGTGCTAGGACGGGGTACACAGATACGCAGTATTTT. Protein product: CSARTGYTDTQYF. J is TRBJ2-3 and V is TRBV20-1; D may be TRBD2 (5 bases). V gave up 3 bases and J gave up 2 bases, with 9 bases separating them. Germline CDR1 is DFQATT and CDR2 is SNEGSKA (reference sequence). The CDR3 sequence is 13 residues long.

This chain links TRBV12-3 or TRBV12-4 with TRBJ2-1, with D perhaps assigned TRBD1 or TRBD2 (7 bases each). Trimming removed 6 bases at V and 4 bases at J, with 16 bases between. This CDR3 contains 15 residues. The CDR3 here is CASRPTGEGYNEQFF. The CDR3 DNA is TGTGCCAGCAGGCCTACAGGGGAGGGATACAATGAGCAGTTCTTC.

V is TRBV6-2 or TRBV6-3 and J is TRBJ2-7; the match to TRBD2 covers 8 bases. Germline CDR1 reads MNHEY; CDR2 reads SVGEGT. The CDR3 is made up of 17 amino acids. V shed 2 bases, J shed 0 bases, and the junction held 9 bases outside the gene matches. CDR3 sequence reads: CASSYPWLAGISYEQYF. In DNA form, the CDR3 reads TGTGCCAGCAGTTACCCCTGGCTAGCGGGTATCTCCTACGAGCAGTACTTC.

The chain is built from TRBV28 and TRBJ2-1; D is possibly TRBD1 or TRBD2 (5 bases each). This CDR3 is 14 amino acids long. Germline V gives CDR1 MDHEN, CDR2 SYDVKM. V lost 7 bases, J lost 1 base, and 11 bases lay in between. The CDR3 spells CASNGADSYNEQFF. The CDR3 coding sequence is TGTGCCAGCAACGGGGCAGATTCCTACAATGAGCAGTTCTTC.

The chain has TRBV5-1 and TRBJ2-1; TRBD2 might be the D (6 bases). The CDR3 covers 15 residues. Trimming removed 0 bases from V and 2 bases from J, with 9 bases in between. Per germline, CDR1 SGHRS and CDR2 YFSETQ. The CDR3 DNA is TGCGCCAGCAGCTTGGAAGTAGCGGCCTACAATGAGCAGTTCTTC. It specifies CASSLEVAAYNEQFF.

The rearrangement joins TRBV12-3 or TRBV12-4 to TRBJ1-1; D is possibly TRBD1 (6 bases). The CDR3 is 13 amino acids. Trimming took off 5 bases at V and 4 bases at J, with 11 bases between the two ends. CDR3 protein: CASSPTGVTEAFF. In DNA, the CDR3 is TGTGCCAGCAGTCCGACAGGCGTCACTGAAGCTTTCTTT.

The chain joins TRBV4-1 to TRBJ2-7; 8 bases are shared with TRBD1. TRBJ2-4 explains the end of the DNA better; the J call may be wrong. CDR1 and CDR2 from the germline V gene are MGHRA and YSYEKL. The CDR3 has 15 residues. CDR3 DNA: TGCGCCAGCAGAAAGACAGGGGAGAGTTGGAACATTCAGTACTTC. This sequence encodes CASRKTGESWNIQYF.

This rearrangement joins TRBV6-2 or TRBV6-3 to TRBJ2-1, with D tentatively TRBD2 (7 bases). The V gene's germline CDR1 is MNHEY and CDR2 SVGEGT. V was cut by 8 bases and J by 5 bases, with 13 bases left in between. The CDR3 is 13 amino acids. CDR3 bases: TGTGCCAGCGGCGGGGGCCCTAACAATGAGCAGTTCTTC. It codes for CASGGGPNNEQFF.

The V and J genes are TRBV5-1 and TRBJ2-5; 9 bases line up with TRBD2. This CDR3 has 15 amino acids. Germline V lookup: CDR1 SGHRS, CDR2 YFSETQ. V gave up 4 bases and J gave up 11 bases; unmatched junction bases: 15. DNA for the CDR3: TGCGCCAGCAGCCCGGCGGCGGGAGGGCCAAGAGAGCAGTACTTC. Protein product: CASSPAAGGPREQYF.